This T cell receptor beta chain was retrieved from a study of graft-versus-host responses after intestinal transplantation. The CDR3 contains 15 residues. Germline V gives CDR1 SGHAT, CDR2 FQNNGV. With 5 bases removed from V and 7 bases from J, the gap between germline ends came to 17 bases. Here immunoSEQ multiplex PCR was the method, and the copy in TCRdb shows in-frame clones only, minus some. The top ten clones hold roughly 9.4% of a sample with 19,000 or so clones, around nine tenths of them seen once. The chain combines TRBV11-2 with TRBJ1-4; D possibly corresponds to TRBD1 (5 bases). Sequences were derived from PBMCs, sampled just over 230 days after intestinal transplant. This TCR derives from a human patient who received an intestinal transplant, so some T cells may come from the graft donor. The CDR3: CASSRTSGQREKLFF. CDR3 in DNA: TGTGCCAGCAGCCGAACGTCGGGGCAACGTGAAAAACTGTTTTTT.